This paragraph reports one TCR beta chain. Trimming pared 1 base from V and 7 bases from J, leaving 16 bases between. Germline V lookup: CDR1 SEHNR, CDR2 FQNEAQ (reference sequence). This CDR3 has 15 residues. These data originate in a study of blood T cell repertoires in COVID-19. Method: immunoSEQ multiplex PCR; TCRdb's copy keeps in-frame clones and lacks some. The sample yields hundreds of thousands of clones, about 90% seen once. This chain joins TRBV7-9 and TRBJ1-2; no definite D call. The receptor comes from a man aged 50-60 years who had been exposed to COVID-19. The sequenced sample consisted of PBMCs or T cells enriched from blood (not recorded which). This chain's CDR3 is CASSLGVGDSSGYTF. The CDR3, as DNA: TGTGCCAGCAGCTTAGGGGTGGGTGACTCTAGTGGCTACACCTTC. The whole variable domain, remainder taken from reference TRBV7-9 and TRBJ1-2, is DTGVSQNPRHKITKRGQNVTFRCDPISEHNRLYWYRQTLGQGPEFLTYFQNEAQLEKSRLLSDRFSAERPKGSFSTLEIQRTEQGDSAMYLCASSLGVGDSSGYTFGSGTRLTVV.